The entry that follows covers one TCR beta chain sequence. Antigen specificity is unknown. Other DNA sequences from this sample encode an identical CDR3 as well. The data derive from a study of cytomegalovirus exposure and HLA in healthy donors. Study background: Out of roughly 170 million T cells, an earlier analysis found around 110 million unique TCR beta sequences in total. General study findings and limits: The study put under 200 TCR beta chains on its list as cytomegalovirus-associated. In a later analysis, across HLA loci, associated TCR counts were highest for DRB1, lowest for HLA-C. Most TCR beta V segments were productive about 87% or about 30% of the time in an earlier analysis.

The ends were cut back, 1 base at V and 4 bases at J, with 15 bases in the middle. The CDR3 totals 15 residues. The germline V gene encodes CDR1 SGHRS and CDR2 YFSETQ. PCR amplification relied on 60 Vbeta primers (plus 13 Jbeta primers). Assay: immunoSEQ multiplex PCR; the TCRdb copy retains only in-frame clones and omits some. Found here are around 210,000 clones, more than 70% of them singletons; the top ten hold approximately 0.47%. The TCR sequence derives from a boy younger than 18 in good health and CMV-seronegative. The sequencing sample was made of PBMCs. This sequence joins TRBV5-1 and TRBJ2-7, with D possibly matching TRBD1 (6 bases). CDR3 bases: TGCGCCAGCAGCTTGAGGGGGACCAGCGTGTACGAGCAGTACTTC. It yields the protein CASSLRGTSVYEQYF.